This T cell receptor (beta chain) originates from a study of regulatory T cells in long-lasting Graves disease. Construction of TCR beta libraries relied on iRepertoire HTBI primers and on Arm-PCR targeting CDR3 regions. TCRdb reprocessed the multiplex PCR reads via MiXCR and lists one record per CDR3 protein. The sample carries fewer than 550,000 distinct CDR3 sequences, 15% to 20% recorded once. This CDR3 has 14 residues. Per germline, CDR1 SGHAT and CDR2 FQNNGV. Trimming pared 6 bases from V and 3 bases from J, leaving 14 bases between. Time point meaning: newly diagnosed GD, antithyroid drugs for less than 3 months. The TCR library was made from RNA extracted from PBMCs. These data are also associated with another study on T cells in Graves' hyperthyroidism and ophthalmopathy. That source notes: The TCR CDR3 first-round RT-PCR relied on the HTBI primer set.

This TCR was sampled from a woman aged 40-65 years with Graves disease. This material consisted of peripheral blood mononuclear cells (PBMCs), taken at new diagnosis, from a patient treated with antithyroid drugs. V gene TRBV11-2 combines with J gene TRBJ1-1; no definite D call. The CDR3 region has the DNA TGTGCCAGCAGAACAGCTGGGAGCCACACTGAAGCTTTCTTT. It encodes CASRTAGSHTEAFF.